The sequence of this T cell receptor beta chain was determined in a study of STAT5B mutations in CD4+ large granular lymphocyte leukemia. Overall study findings and caveats: 8/27 top patient clones versus 2/35 control clones were TRBV06-family.

Losses at the gene ends were 6 bases for V and 7 bases for J; bases not matched to a gene: 9. Germline V gene sequence: CDR1 MNHEY, CDR2 SVGAGI. The CDR3 is made up of 14 amino acids. The assay was run at survey level. Generated by immunoSEQ multiplex PCR, the TCRdb table keeps only in-frame clones and is missing some. The repertoire holds under 40,000 clones, with 60% to 80% as singletons. To note about this clone: Antigen: not known.

The chain links TRBV6-5 to TRBJ1-2; 9 bases are shared with TRBD1. The origin of this receptor is a human donor in good health. Sequenced input: CD4+ T cells from blood buffy coats. The CDR3 region is CASRPWTGESGYTF. The CDR3 region has the DNA TGTGCCAGCAGACCATGGACAGGGGAGAGTGGCTACACCTTC.